Reported below is one T cell receptor (beta chain). TCRdb fed the RACE reads into MiXCR, producing one record per CDR3 protein. The table lists approximately 97,000 distinct CDR3 sequences, about 10% of them singletons. The time point is: patch test 2, 6 weeks after DPC sensitization. Treatment noted: therapeutic diphenylcyclopropenone sensitization with weekly scalp DPC. This sample stems from a study of human T cells and chemical hapten exposure. As for the study in general: Mostly female patients had alopecia areata, totalis or universalis. Variation in per-sample TCR yields came mainly from small pooled library volume differences.

The TCR originated in a woman in her forties with alopecia areata. Some clones in this sample may be carry-over from other donors' samples. Sequencing used whole blood, obtained in connection with sensitization to the hapten diphenylcyclopropenone (DPC).

The CDR3 nucleotides read TGTGCCAGCAGCTTAGGGGGCAGCTTTTGGTCCTACGAGCAGTACTTC. Its translation: CASSLGGSFWSYEQYF. The chain recombines TRBV7-2 with TRBJ2-7, with a possible D match to TRBD1 (5 bases). CDR1 and CDR2 from the germline V gene are SGHTA and FQGNSA. This CDR3 is 16 amino acids long. V shed 1 base and J shed 1 base, with 14 bases lying between them.